One sample yielded the 20 T cell receptor beta chains listed below, sequenced in a study of shared clonotypes between healthy human individuals. The data were produced by immunoSEQ multiplex PCR, yet TCRdb's version contains in-frame clones alone and is incomplete. Of just over 2,000,000 clones in the sample, 85% to 95% were seen once. Material: naive CD4+ T cells sorted from blood. Subset described: CD45RA+ positively selected. These receptors were obtained from a man aged 18 to 30 in good health.

The table lists this clone with a count of one. The gene calls are TRBV30 and TRBJ1-4; 8 nucleotides align to TRBD1. This CDR3 comprises 15 residues. V was clipped by 2 bases and J by 3 bases; unmatched bases: 5. Germline CDR1 GTSNPN, CDR2 SVGIG (reference sequence). The CDR3 spells CAWSRPTGANEKLFF. The CDR3 nucleotides are TGTGCCTGGAGTCGCCCGACAGGGGCTAATGAAAAACTGTTTTTT.

V gene TRBV5-4 combines with J gene TRBJ1-3, with 8 nucleotides matching TRBD1. CDR3 length: 15 amino acids. CDR1 and CDR2 from the germline V gene are SGHNT and YYREEE (reference sequence). V gave up 4 bases and J gave up 2 bases; unmatched junction bases: 5. This CDR3 is CASSEDRGPGNTIYF. The CDR3 DNA is TGTGCCAGCAGCGAAGACAGGGGACCTGGAAACACCATATATTTT.

V and J are TRBV18 and TRBJ1-2; 7 nucleotides line up with TRBD1. This CDR3 comprises 14 residues. J lost 0 bases, V lost 6 bases, and 4 bases had no gene match. Germline V lookup: CDR1 KGHSH, CDR2 LQKENI. CDR3 sequence: CASSQGDTNYGYTF. In DNA form, the CDR3 reads TGTGCCAGCTCCCAGGGGGATACTAACTATGGCTACACCTTC. The variable domain in full, completed from reference TRBV18 and TRBJ1-2, reads NAGVMQNPRHLVRRRGQEARLRCSPMKGHSHVYWYRQLPEEGLKFMVYLQKENIIDESGMPKERFSAEFPKEGPSILRIQQVVRGDSAAYFCASSQGDTNYGYTFGSGTRLTVV.

This rearrangement joins TRBV6-5 to TRBJ1-5; a possible D gene is TRBD1 (6 bases). The V gene lost 2 bases and the J gene lost 7 bases, with 12 bases spanning the gap. The V gene's germline CDR1 is MNHEY and CDR2 SVGAGI. The CDR3 sequence is 14 residues long. As DNA, the CDR3 is TGTGCCAGCAGTTACGGGGGGCAGGGGCAGCCCCAGCATTTT. This gives the protein CASSYGGQGQPQHF.

V usage is TRBV10-3 and J usage is TRBJ2-7; D might be TRBD2 (6 bases). This CDR3 has 12 amino acids. V lost 5 bases and J lost 3, with 8 bases in between. The germline V gene encodes CDR1 ENHRY and CDR2 SYGVKD. The CDR3 loop reads CAISRTNYEQYF. In DNA form, the CDR3 reads TGTGCCATCAGTCGGACTAACTACGAGCAGTACTTC.

This clone was recorded once. V and J are TRBV30 and TRBJ2-1; no clear D gene. Germline values: CDR1 GTSNPN, CDR2 SVGIG (reference sequence). V lost 0 bases and J 9 bases, leaving 9 bases between the germline ends. This CDR3 region has 12 residues. CDR3 sequence: CAWSVPKVEQFF. The CDR3 nucleotides read TGTGCCTGGAGTGTACCTAAGGTTGAGCAGTTCTTC.

This chain joins TRBV27 and TRBJ2-5, with TRBD2 as a possible D gene (5 bases). The germline CDR1 and CDR2 sequences are MNHEY and SMNVEV (reference sequence). V was cut by 6 bases and J by 1 base, with 15 bases left in between. This CDR3 has 15 amino acids. This chain's CDR3 is CASRGASGRQETQYF. CDR3 DNA: TGTGCCAGCAGGGGAGCCTCCGGTCGCCAAGAGACCCAGTACTTC.

V usage is TRBV5-1 and J usage is TRBJ1-6; 7 bases map to TRBD1. This CDR3 spans 15 amino acids. Germline V lookup: CDR1 SGHRS, CDR2 YFSETQ. Trimming removed 8 bases from V and 3 bases from J; junction bases left unmatched: 8. The CDR3 DNA reads as TGCGCCAGTAATACAGGGGTCGGCTATAATTCACCCCTCCACTTT. Translation: CASNTGVGYNSPLHF.

The chain combines TRBV19 with TRBJ1-1; D not resolved. Germline values: CDR1 LNHDA, CDR2 SQIVND (reference sequence). Between the trimmed V and J ends, which lost 1 base and 8 bases, there was a span of 11 bases. The CDR3 loop spans 13 amino acids. The chain's CDR3 is CASSIVLALEAFF. As DNA, the CDR3 is TGTGCCAGTAGTATAGTCTTGGCCCTAGAAGCTTTCTTT.

The chain's CDR3 is CASSFNHKASEKLFF. CDR3 DNA: TGTGCCAGCAGCTTTAACCATAAAGCTTCGGAAAAACTGTTTTTT. V is TRBV5-6 and J is TRBJ1-4; D unresolved. The germline V gene has CDR1 SGHDT and CDR2 YYEEEE. CDR3 length: 15 amino acids. Between the trimmed V and J ends, which lost 2 bases and 8 bases, there was a span of 16 bases.

Of note for this clone: The identical CDR3 is also encoded by other nucleotide sequences in the sample. This sequence joins TRBV20-1 and TRBJ1-1, with D perhaps matching TRBD1 (5 bases). This CDR3 is built from 11 residues. Between the trimmed V and J ends, which lost 3 bases and 3 bases, there was a span of 5 bases. CDR1 is DFQATT and CDR2 is SNEGSKA in the germline V gene (reference sequence). CDR3 protein: CSASRDTEAFF. CDR3 bases: TGCAGTGCTAGCAGGGACACTGAAGCTTTCTTT.

V is TRBV10-3 and J is TRBJ2-1; 7 bases are a match to TRBD1. The V gene's germline CDR1 is ENHRY and CDR2 SYGVKD. CDR3 length: 14 amino acids. Trimming cost V 7 bases and J 2 bases; bases outside gene matches: 5. In nucleotides, the CDR3 is TGTGCCATCACAGGACAGGATACCTACAATGAGCAGTTCTTC. Translating it yields CAITGQDTYNEQFF.

A remark on this clone: Other nucleotide sequences in the sample specify the same CDR3. The chain has TRBV7-2 and TRBJ1-1, with a possible D match to TRBD1 (5 bases). Germline CDR1 SGHTA, CDR2 FQGNSA. The CDR3 sequence is 14 residues long. Trimming left V 3 bases short and J 0 bases short, with 8 bases between. CDR3 nucleotide sequence: TGTGCCAGCAGCTTTGGCAGGGTGAACACTGAAGCTTTCTTT. Protein: CASSFGRVNTEAFF. The complete variable domain, with remaining parts taken from reference TRBV7-2 and TRBJ1-1, reads GAGVSQSPSNKVTEKGKDVELRCDPISGHTALYWYRQSLGQGLEFLIYFQGNSAPDKSGLPSDRFSAERTGGSVSTLTIQRTQQEDSAVYLCASSFGRVNTEAFFGQGTRLTVV.

The CDR3 here is CAISEGLPANTGELFF. CDR3 DNA: TGTGCCATCAGTGAAGGACTCCCTGCGAACACCGGGGAGCTGTTTTTT. The chain couples TRBV10-3 to TRBJ2-2; D is perhaps TRBD2 (5 bases). Germline V gives CDR1 ENHRY, CDR2 SYGVKD. The CDR3 covers 16 residues. Trimming pared 3 bases from V and 0 bases from J, leaving 11 bases between.

The chain employs TRBV5-1 and TRBJ2-7; D gene unclear. This CDR3 is 16 amino acids long. From germline, CDR1 is SGHRS and CDR2 YFSETQ. Trimming stripped 0 bases from V and 0 bases from J, with 13 bases between. In DNA form, the CDR3 reads TGCGCCAGCAGCTTGGGAAGCTTTTCGAACTCCTACGAGCAGTACTTC. It is translated as CASSLGSFSNSYEQYF.

V gene TRBV6-6 combines with J gene TRBJ1-4; 8 positions agree with TRBD1. With 8 bases clipped from V and 8 bases from J, the junction kept 7 bases outside the gene matches. The CDR3 covers 13 residues. Looked up from germline, CDR1 is MNHNY and CDR2 is SVGAGI (reference sequence). CDR3 loop: CASGDRGGEKLFF. The CDR3 bases are TGTGCCAGCGGTGACAGGGGTGGCGAAAAACTGTTTTTT.

The chain recombines TRBV4-1 with TRBJ2-3; perhaps D is TRBD1 or TRBD2 (6 bases each). The V end lost 3 bases, the J end lost 3 bases, and 13 bases lay between the germline ends. The CDR3 loop spans 15 amino acids. Germline V gene data show CDR1 as MGHRA and CDR2 as YSYEKL. Here the CDR3 reads CASSHGGGGTDTQYF. CDR3 DNA sequence: TGCGCCAGCAGCCACGGGGGCGGAGGTACAGATACGCAGTATTTT.

The chain joins TRBV28 to TRBJ1-1; D is unclear. This CDR3 spans 14 amino acids. Germline lookup yields CDR1 MDHEN and CDR2 SYDVKM. V was shortened by 6 bases and J by 1 base, with 12 bases between the two germline ends. The CDR3 region is CASSPRVRNTEAFF. The DNA of the CDR3 is TGTGCCAGCAGCCCTAGGGTAAGGAACACTGAAGCTTTCTTT.

V gene TRBV6-5 combines with J gene TRBJ1-6, with 7 bases aligning to TRBD1. Germline V gives CDR1 MNHEY, CDR2 SVGAGI. The CDR3 totals 15 residues. V dropped 6 bases and J dropped 7; count of bases not matched to a gene: 9. CDR3 sequence (DNA): TGTGCCAGCAGGCCGGACAGGTTGCGAAATTCACCCCTCCACTTT. Translated, it gives CASRPDRLRNSPLHF.

The chain has TRBV15 and TRBJ1-3; TRBD1 agrees at 7 bases. The CDR3 extends over 12 amino acids. J lost 16 bases, V lost 0 bases, and 6 bases had no gene match. Germline CDR1 is LNHNV and CDR2 is YYDKDF (reference sequence). The CDR3 protein is CATSRDGQDRYF. The CDR3 DNA follows: TGTGCCACCAGCAGAGACGGACAGGATCGGTATTTT.